Below are 4 T cell receptor beta chains sequenced from a single sample in a study of blood T cell repertoires in COVID-19. Data came from immunoSEQ multiplex PCR; TCRdb stores just in-frame clones and leaves some out. The table has around 290,000 clones, 80% to 90% seen once; the top ten hold roughly 5.1%. The sequencing input was peripheral blood. The origin of the receptors is a man aged 35 to 55 with acute or convalescent COVID-19.

This rearrangement joins TRBV7-8 to TRBJ1-3, with 9 nucleotides matching TRBD1. V lost 4 bases and J lost 6; bases outside the gene matches: 10. Germline V gives CDR1 SGHVS, CDR2 FQNEAQ. The length of the CDR3 is 16 residues. The CDR3 spells CASSSGGDRAANTIYF. The CDR3, as DNA: TGTGCCAGCAGCTCCGGTGGGGACAGGGCTGCAAACACCATATATTTT.

The chain uses TRBV5-4 and TRBJ1-4; a possible D gene is TRBD1 (5 bases). V lost 2 bases and J lost 7, with 12 bases in between. The CDR3 is 14 amino acids. The germline gives CDR1 SGHNT, CDR2 YYREEE (reference sequence). For the CDR3, the DNA is TGTGCCAGCAGCTTCCAGCCCGGGGGTGAAAAACTGTTTTTT. Protein: CASSFQPGGEKLFF. Together with reference TRBV5-4 and TRBJ1-4, the CDR3 gives the full variable domain: ETGVTQSPTHLIKTRGQQVTLRCSSQSGHNTVSWYQQALGQGPQFIFQYYREEENGRGNFPPRFSGLQFPNYSSELNVNALELDDSALYLCASSFQPGGEKLFFGSGTQLSVL.

The genes are TRBV5-5 and TRBJ2-7; D possibly corresponds to TRBD2 (5 bases). The CDR3 has 15 amino acids. Germline CDR1 SGHKS, CDR2 YYEKEE (reference sequence). The V gene lost 5 bases and the J gene lost 0 bases, with 15 bases spanning the gap. CDR3 loop: CASSPGPRGSYEQYF. The CDR3 DNA follows: TGTGCCAGCAGTCCCGGACCACGGGGCTCCTACGAGCAGTACTTC.

The chain has TRBV7-3 and TRBJ2-3, with 7 positions matching TRBD2. CDR3 length equals 14 residues. The germline V gene encodes CDR1 SGHTA and CDR2 FQGTGA. Trimming removed 5 bases from V and 4 bases from J; junction bases left unmatched: 6. CDR3 in DNA: TGTGCCAGCAGCCCGGGTGGGGGGGCAGATACGCAGTATTTT. This gives the protein CASSPGGGADTQYF.